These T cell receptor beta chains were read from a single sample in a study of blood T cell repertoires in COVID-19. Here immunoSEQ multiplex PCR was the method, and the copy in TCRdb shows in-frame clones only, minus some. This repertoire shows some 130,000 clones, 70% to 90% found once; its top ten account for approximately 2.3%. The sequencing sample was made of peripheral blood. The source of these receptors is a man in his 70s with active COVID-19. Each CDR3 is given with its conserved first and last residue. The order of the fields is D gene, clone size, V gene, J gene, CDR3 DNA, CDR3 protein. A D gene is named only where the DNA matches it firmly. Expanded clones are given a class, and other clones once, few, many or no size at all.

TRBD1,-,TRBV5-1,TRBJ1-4,TGCGCCAGCAGCTTGGAGGGACAGGGGTATGAAAAACTGTTTTTT,CASSLEGQGYEKLFF
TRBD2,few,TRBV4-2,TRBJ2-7,TGTGCCAGCAGCCAAGTCGGGACTACACAGGCCTACGAGCAGTACTTC,CASSQVGTTQAYEQYF
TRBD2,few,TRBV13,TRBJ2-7,TGTGCCAGCGCTCGGCCGGGACTAGCGATGGAGCAGTACTTC,CASARPGLAMEQYF
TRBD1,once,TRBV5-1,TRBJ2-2,TGCGCCAGCTCGGGACAGGGGATGGACACCGGGGAGCTGTTTTTT,CASSGQGMDTGELFF
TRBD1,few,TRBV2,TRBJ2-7,TGTGCCAGCAGGGCGACAGGGGGCAATGGGTACTTC,CASRATGGNGYF
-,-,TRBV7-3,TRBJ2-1,TGTGCCAGCAGCCTCGCGCCGGGACAAAACCTCAATGAGCAGTTCTTC,CASSLAPGQNLNEQFF
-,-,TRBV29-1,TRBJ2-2,TGCAGCGTTGTCGGTTCCACCGGGGAGCTGTTTTTT,CSVVGSTGELFF
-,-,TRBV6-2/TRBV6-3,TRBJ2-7,TGTGCCAGCAGGCCTTGGCGGGGCGAGAGCGAGCAGTACTTC,CASRPWRGESEQYF
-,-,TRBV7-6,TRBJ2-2,TGTGCCAGCAGCTTCTCTACGAACACCGGGGAGCTGTTTTTT,CASSFSTNTGELFF
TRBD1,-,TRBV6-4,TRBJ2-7,TGTGCCACCGCATTACAGGGGTTTCGGGCCCGCTTCTACGAGCAGTACTTC,CATALQGFRARFYEQYF
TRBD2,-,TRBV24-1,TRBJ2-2,TGTGCCACCAGTGACCGACTACTAGCGGGAGGAAGGCCCGGGGAGCTGTTTTTT,CATSDRLLAGGRPGELFF
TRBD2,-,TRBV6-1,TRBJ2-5,TGTGCCAGCAGTGAAGTCGGGGGGTATATTATAGAGACCCAGTACTTC,CASSEVGGYIIETQYF
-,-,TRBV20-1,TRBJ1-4,TGCAGTGCTCCTAATAATGAAAAACTGTTTTTT,CSAPNNEKLFF
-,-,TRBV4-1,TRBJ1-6,TGCGCCAGCAGCCAAGTGCCGACAGTTCGATATAATTCACCCCTCCACTTT,CASSQVPTVRYNSPLHF
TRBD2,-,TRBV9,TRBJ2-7,TGTGCCAGCAGCCCGGGACTAGCGGGAGATCCGGAGCAGTACTTC,CASSPGLAGDPEQYF
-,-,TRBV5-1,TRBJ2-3,TGCGCCAGCAGCTTGGAGGCGCGGGGTAGCACAGATACGCAGTATTTT,CASSLEARGSTDTQYF
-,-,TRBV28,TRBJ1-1,TGTGCCAGCAGTTTCCGGAACACTGAAGCTTTCTTT,CASSFRNTEAFF
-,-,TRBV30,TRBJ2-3,TGTGCCTGGAGTCCCCAGTCTAGCACAGATACGCAGTATTTT,CAWSPQSSTDTQYF
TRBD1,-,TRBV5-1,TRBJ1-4,TGCGCCAGCAGACCAAGGGACAGGGACACTAATGAAAAACTGTTTTTT,CASRPRDRDTNEKLFF
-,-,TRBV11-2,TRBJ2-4,TGTGCCAGCAGCTTAGAGGGAAGTCGGGGAAACATTCAGTACTTC,CASSLEGSRGNIQYF
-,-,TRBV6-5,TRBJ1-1,TGTGCCAGCAGCAGACACCGGGAGGCTGAAGCTTTCTTT,CASSRHREAEAFF
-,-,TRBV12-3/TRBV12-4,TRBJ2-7,TGTGCCAGCAGTTTAGCTCGTGAGCAGTACTTC,CASSLAREQYF
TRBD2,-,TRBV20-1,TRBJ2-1,TGCAGTGCTAGTCCGGCTAGCGGGAGGGATGAGCAGTTCTTC,CSASPASGRDEQFF
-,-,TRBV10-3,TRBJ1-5,TGTGCCATCAGTGAGTCGTTTGGTCCCGGGGATGAACAGCCCCAGCATTTT,CAISESFGPGDEQPQHF
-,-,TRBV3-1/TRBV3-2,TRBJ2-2,TGTGCCAGCAGCCAGTCGTTAGCGACTACCGGGGAGCTGTTTTTT,CASSQSLATTGELFF
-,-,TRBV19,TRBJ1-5,TGTGCCAGTAGCGATGTCTCAGTCAGCAATCAGCCCCAGCATTTT,CASSDVSVSNQPQHF
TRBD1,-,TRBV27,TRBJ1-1,TGTGCCAGCAGCTCTGGGACAGGGGGCGCGCGGAGTCAAGCTTTCTTT,CASSSGTGGARSQAFF
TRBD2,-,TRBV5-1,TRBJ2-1,TGCGCCAGCAGCTTGTCGAGCGGGGGGTCCTACAATGAGCAGTTCTTC,CASSLSSGGSYNEQFF
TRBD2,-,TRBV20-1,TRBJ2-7,TGCAGTGCTAGTTTCCCGACTAGCGGCTCCTACGAGCAGTACTTC,CSASFPTSGSYEQYF
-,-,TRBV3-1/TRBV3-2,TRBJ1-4,TGTGCCAGCAGCCCTCCGGGGTGGCAAGATGAAAAACTGTTTTTT,CASSPPGWQDEKLFF
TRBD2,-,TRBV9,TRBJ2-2,TGTGCCAGCAGCGTAGGTCTAGCGGGGCCGAACACCGGGGAGCTGTTTTTT,CASSVGLAGPNTGELFF
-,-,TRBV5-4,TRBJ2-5,TGTGCCAGCAGCTCCGGAGGGGGCGAAGAGACCCAGTACTTC,CASSSGGGEETQYF
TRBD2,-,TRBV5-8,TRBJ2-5,TGTGCCAGCAGTCGCGGACTAGCGGGAGATTCACGGGAGACCCAGTACTTC,CASSRGLAGDSRETQYF
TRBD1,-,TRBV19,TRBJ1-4,TGTGCCAGTGCCCCGACAGGGCAGAGTGAAAAACTGTTTTTT,CASAPTGQSEKLFF
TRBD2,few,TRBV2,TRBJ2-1,TGTGCCAGCAGCGCTTCATTAGCGGGTGGGCAGTTCTTC,CASSASLAGGQFF
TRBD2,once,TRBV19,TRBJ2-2,TGTGCCAGTAGTAGTAGCGGGAGGCTCCCCGGGGAGCTGTTTTTT,CASSSSGRLPGELFF
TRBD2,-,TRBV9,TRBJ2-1,TGTGCCAGCACGGGCTCAGGACTCTCTGCGCGGGAGGTCCCCAGCTCCTACAATGAGCAGTTCTTC,CASTGSGLSAREVPSSYNEQFF
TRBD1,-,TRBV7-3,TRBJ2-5,TGTGCCAGCAGCTTAACCGGGACAGGGCTTGAGACCCAGTACTTC,CASSLTGTGLETQYF
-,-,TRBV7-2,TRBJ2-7,TGTGCCAGCAGCTTAGGATCCGCGCCGGCCTACGAGCAGTACTTC,CASSLGSAPAYEQYF
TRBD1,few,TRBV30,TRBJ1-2,TGTGCCTGGAGTGTACGGGCAGGGGGTCCCCTTTATGGCTACACCTTC,CAWSVRAGGPLYGYTF
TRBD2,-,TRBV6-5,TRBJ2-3,TGTGCCAGCAGTTATGCTAGCGGGAGGGTCGCAGATACGCAGTATTTT,CASSYASGRVADTQYF
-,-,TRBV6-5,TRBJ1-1,TGTGCCAGCAGACGACAGAAAATGAACACTGAAGCTTTCTTT,CASRRQKMNTEAFF
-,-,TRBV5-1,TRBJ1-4,TGCGCCACTTCCCCCGGGGCGGGGGCAACTAATGAAAAACTGTTTTTT,CATSPGAGATNEKLFF
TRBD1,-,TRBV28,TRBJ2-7,TGTGCCAGCAGCCCTTCGGGACAGGGCCTATACGAGCAGTACTTC,CASSPSGQGLYEQYF
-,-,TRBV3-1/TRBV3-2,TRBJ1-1,TGTGCCAGCAGCCAAGATGTGGAGGGGAAAGCTTTCTTT,CASSQDVEGKAFF
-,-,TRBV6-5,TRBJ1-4,TGTGCCAGCAGTTCCCGGGAGAGAGGGACTAATGAAAAACTGTTTTTT,CASSSRERGTNEKLFF
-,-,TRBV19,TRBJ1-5,TGTGCCAGTAGTATTATCGCTGGGGCGGGGAATCAGCCCCAGCATTTT,CASSIIAGAGNQPQHF
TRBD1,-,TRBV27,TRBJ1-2,TGTGCCAGCGGGGGACAGAACTATGGCTACACCTTC,CASGGQNYGYTF
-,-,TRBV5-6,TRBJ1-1,TGTGCCAGCAGCTTGGGGCTACAGAGAAACACTGAAGCTTTCTTT,CASSLGLQRNTEAFF
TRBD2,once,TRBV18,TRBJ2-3,TGTGCCAGCTCACCACCGAAGGGACTAGCGGAAAGTGGAACAGATACGCAGTATTTT,CASSPPKGLAESGTDTQYF
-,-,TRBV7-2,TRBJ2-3,TGTGCCAGCAGCCAAGCGCGAGGCACAGATACGCAGTATTTT,CASSQARGTDTQYF